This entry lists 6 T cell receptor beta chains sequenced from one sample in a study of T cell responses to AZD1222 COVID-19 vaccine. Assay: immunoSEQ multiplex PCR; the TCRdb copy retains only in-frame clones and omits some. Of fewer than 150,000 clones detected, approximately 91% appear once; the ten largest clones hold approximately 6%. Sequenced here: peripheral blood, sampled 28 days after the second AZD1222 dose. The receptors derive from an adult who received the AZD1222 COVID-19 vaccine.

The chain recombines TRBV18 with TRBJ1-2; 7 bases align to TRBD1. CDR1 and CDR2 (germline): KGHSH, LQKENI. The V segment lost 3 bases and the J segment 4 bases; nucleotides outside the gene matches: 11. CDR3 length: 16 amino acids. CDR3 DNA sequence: TGTGCCAGCTCACCCCAGACAGGGTCAGTCGTCTATGGCTACACCTTC. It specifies CASSPQTGSVVYGYTF.

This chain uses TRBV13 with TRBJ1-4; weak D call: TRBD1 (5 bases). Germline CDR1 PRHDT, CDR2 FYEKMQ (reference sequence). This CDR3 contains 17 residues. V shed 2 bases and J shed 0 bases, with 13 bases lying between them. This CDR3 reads CASSLWDPPATNEKLFF. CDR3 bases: TGTGCCAGCAGCTTATGGGACCCCCCGGCAACTAATGAAAAACTGTTTTTT. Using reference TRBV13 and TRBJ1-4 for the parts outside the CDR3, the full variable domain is AAGVIQSPRHLIKEKRETATLKCYPIPRHDTVYWYQQGPGQDPQFLISFYEKMQSDKGSIPDRFSAQQFSDYHSELNMSSLELGDSALYFCASSLWDPPATNEKLFFGSGTQLSVL.

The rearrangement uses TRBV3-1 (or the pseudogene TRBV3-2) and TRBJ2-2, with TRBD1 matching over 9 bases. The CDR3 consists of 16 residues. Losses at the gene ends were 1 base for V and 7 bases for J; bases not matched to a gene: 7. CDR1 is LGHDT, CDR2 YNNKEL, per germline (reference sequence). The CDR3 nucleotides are TGTGCCAGCAGCCAAGGGGGGACAGGGATGGTCGGGGAGCTGTTTTTT. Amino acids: CASSQGGTGMVGELFF.

The chain's CDR3 is CASSLGGFDTEAFF. The CDR3 DNA follows: TGTGCCAGCAGTTTGGGGGGATTCGACACTGAAGCTTTCTTT. The chain links TRBV6-5 to TRBJ1-1; TRBD1 is a possible D gene (5 bases). The germline V gene has CDR1 MNHEY and CDR2 SVGAGI. The CDR3 covers 14 residues. V lost 4 bases, J lost 3 bases, and 12 bases lay in between.

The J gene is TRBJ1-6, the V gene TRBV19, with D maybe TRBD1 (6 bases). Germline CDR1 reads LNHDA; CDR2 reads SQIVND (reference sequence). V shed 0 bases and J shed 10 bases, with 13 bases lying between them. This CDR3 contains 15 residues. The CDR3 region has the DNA TGTGCCAGTAGTATAGATCGGCAGGGGAGGTCACCCCTCCACTTT. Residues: CASSIDRQGRSPLHF.

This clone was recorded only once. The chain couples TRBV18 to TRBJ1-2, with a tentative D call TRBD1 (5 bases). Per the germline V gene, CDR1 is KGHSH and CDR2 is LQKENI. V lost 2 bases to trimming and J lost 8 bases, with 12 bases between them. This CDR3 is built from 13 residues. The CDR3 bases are TGTGCCAGCTCACCATCTGTGGGGGACGGCTACACCTTC. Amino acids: CASSPSVGDGYTF.